A selection of T cell receptor beta chains follows, all from one sample in a study of T cells and copy number aberrations in small-cell lung cancer. Sequenced by immunoSEQ multiplex PCR; TCRdb stores in-frame clones only, minus some. The sample consists of 650 to 900 clones, 86% of them appearing once. The sequenced sample was tumor tissue. Receptors were obtained from a man aged 60 to 69 with small cell lung cancer. Both conserved end residues are part of each CDR3. The D gene is left open where the match is weak. Some rows have no size entry. The others give once, few or many, or a class for an expanded clone.

>NA|TRBJ2-7|TRBD2|TRBV5-1
CASRSGMDEQYF
TGCGCCAGCAGGAGCGGGATGGACGAGCAGTACTTC
>NA|TRBJ1-2|NA|TRBV5-1
CASSLVREGTF
TGCGCCAGCAGCTTGGTCCGGGAAGGGACCTTC
>few|TRBJ2-5|NA|TRBV5-1
CASSPPGQETQYF
TGCGCCAGCAGCCCGCCCGGTCAAGAGACCCAGTACTTC
>NA|TRBJ1-2|NA|TRBV5-1
CASSLEPTTGYTF
TGCGCCAGCAGCTTAGAACCAACTACTGGCTACACCTTC
>NA|TRBJ1-2|TRBD1|TRBV7-2
CASSPGQGGYTF
TGTGCCAGCAGCCCAGGACAGGGTGGCTACACCTTC
>NA|TRBJ1-3|NA|TRBV15
CATSLGLFSGNTIYF
TGTGCCACCAGCCTCGGACTTTTCTCTGGAAACACCATATATTTT
>NA|TRBJ2-2|NA|TRBV7-3
CASSSSGEGELFF
TGTGCCAGCAGCTCCTCTGGTGAAGGGGAGCTGTTTTTT
>few|TRBJ2-5|NA|TRBV11-2
CASSQVGETQYF
TGTGCCAGCAGCCAAGTGGGGGAGACCCAGTACTTC
>NA|TRBJ2-1|TRBD2|TRBV28
CASSPLRGKTSGREQFF
TGTGCCAGCAGTCCCCTCAGGGGAAAGACTAGCGGGAGAGAGCAGTTCTTC
>NA|TRBJ2-7|NA|TRBV28
CASSRNGDSSYEQYF
TGTGCCAGCAGTCGCAACGGAGATAGCTCCTACGAGCAGTACTTC
>once|TRBJ1-1|NA|TRBV27
CASSQSGLNTEAFF
TGTGCCAGCAGTCAATCAGGGCTTAACACTGAAGCTTTCTTT
>NA|TRBJ2-7|TRBD2|TRBV11-3
CASSLRGTSGYKQYF
TGTGCCAGCAGCTTACGCGGGACTAGCGGCTACAAGCAGTACTTC
>few|TRBJ1-1|TRBD1|TRBV7-6
CASSSGTAAFF
TGTGCCAGCAGCTCCGGGACAGCAGCTTTCTTT
>NA|TRBJ2-7|TRBD1|TRBV11-2
CASSPYPGQASYEQYF
TGTGCCAGCAGCCCCTATCCGGGACAGGCGAGCTACGAGCAGTACTTC
>few|TRBJ2-4|NA|TRBV18
CASSLGRQNIQYF
TGTGCCAGCTCACTGGGACGGCAAAACATTCAGTACTTC
>NA|TRBJ1-1|NA|TRBV7-3
CASSFQMNTEAFF
TGTGCCAGCAGCTTTCAGATGAACACTGAAGCTTTCTTT
>once|TRBJ1-2|NA|TRBV6-6
CASTTLGGGYTF
TGTGCCAGCACCACTTTAGGGGGTGGCTACACCTTC
>NA|TRBJ1-2|TRBD1|TRBV30
CAWTGQGAGGYTF
TGTGCCTGGACCGGACAGGGGGCAGGTGGCTACACCTTC
>NA|TRBJ1-2|TRBD1|TRBV9
CASSDGTGGYGYTF
TGTGCCAGCAGCGATGGAACAGGGGGCTATGGCTACACCTTC
>few|TRBJ1-2|NA|TRBV29-1
CSAATGDYGYTF
TGCAGCGCGGCCACAGGAGATTATGGCTACACCTTC
>few|TRBJ1-1|TRBD1|TRBV6-4
CASSEEDRGVTEAFF
TGTGCCAGCAGTGAGGAAGACAGGGGTGTGACTGAAGCTTTCTTT
>NA|TRBJ1-2|NA|TRBV4-1
CASSQEWRAHYGYTF
TGCGCCAGCAGCCAAGAATGGCGGGCGCACTATGGCTACACCTTC
>NA|TRBJ2-3|TRBD2|TRBV28
CASSPFGLAGVRTQYF
TGTGCCAGCAGTCCCTTCGGACTAGCGGGAGTCCGTACGCAGTATTTT
>few|TRBJ2-1|TRBD2|TRBV7-2
CASSLAGLAGGYYNEQFF
TGTGCCAGCAGCTTAGCGGGACTAGCGGGAGGTTACTACAATGAGCAGTTCTTC
>NA|TRBJ1-1|NA|TRBV21-1
CASSKGVVGGMNTEAFF
TGTGCCAGCAGCAAAGGGGTAGTAGGGGGTATGAACACTGAAGCTTTCTTT
>NA|TRBJ2-5|NA|TRBV7-2
CASSSGGGIKETQYF
TGTGCCAGCAGCTCAGGGGGGGGGATTAAAGAGACCCAGTACTTC
>once|TRBJ2-7|NA|TRBV5-6
CASSFYGSHYEQYF
TGTGCCAGCAGCTTCTACGGGAGTCACTACGAGCAGTACTTC
>NA|TRBJ2-7|NA|TRBV28
CASRATVQKQYF
TGTGCCAGCAGAGCTACCGTTCAAAAGCAGTACTTC
>NA|TRBJ2-5|NA|TRBV19
CASKVAVETQYF
TGTGCCAGTAAGGTGGCGGTCGAGACCCAGTACTTC
>NA|TRBJ2-7|TRBD1|TRBV11-1
CASSKSQGFEQYF
TGTGCCAGCAGTAAATCACAGGGGTTCGAGCAGTACTTC
>NA|TRBJ2-3|TRBD1|TRBV4-3
CASSHLRTGASTDTQYF
TGCGCCAGCAGCCACCTACGGACAGGGGCGAGTACAGATACGCAGTATTTT
>once|TRBJ2-7|TRBD1|TRBV5-1
CASSLSGGYEQYF
TGCGCCAGCAGCCTCTCAGGGGGCTACGAGCAGTACTTC
>NA|TRBJ1-5|NA|TRBV28
CASSSGVSQPQHF
TGTGCCAGCAGTTCCGGGGTTAGTCAGCCCCAGCATTTT
>NA|TRBJ1-4|NA|TRBV28
CASSNTGGTNEKLFF
TGTGCCAGCAGTAATACGGGGGGAACTAATGAAAAACTGTTTTTT
>NA|TRBJ2-3|NA|TRBV27
CASMGPRVADTQYF
TGTGCCAGCATGGGGCCTAGGGTGGCAGATACGCAGTATTTT
>NA|TRBJ2-2|TRBD1|TRBV5-1
CASSLGPDRGAGELFF
TGCGCCAGCAGCTTGGGACCGGACAGGGGAGCCGGGGAGCTGTTTTTT
>NA|TRBJ2-2|NA|TRBV28
CATSKTNASGELFF
TGTGCCACCTCGAAGACTAACGCGAGCGGGGAGCTGTTTTTT
>NA|TRBJ2-7|TRBD2|TRBV5-6
CASSMAVAGAFYEQYF
TGTGCCAGCAGCATGGCCGTAGCGGGAGCCTTCTACGAGCAGTACTTC
>NA|TRBJ1-4|TRBD1|TRBV5-8
CASSQGQGGDEKLFF
TGTGCCAGCAGCCAAGGACAGGGAGGGGATGAAAAACTGTTTTTT
>NA|TRBJ1-4|NA|TRBV4-3
CASSQVDRRPYEKLFF
TGCGCCAGCAGCCAAGTAGACAGGAGGCCCTATGAAAAACTGTTTTTT
>NA|TRBJ2-7|TRBD2|TRBV27
CASRTLAGGHYEQYF
TGTGCCAGCAGGACACTAGCGGGAGGGCACTACGAGCAGTACTTC